This T cell receptor (beta chain) was identified in a study of long-term antiretroviral therapy in people with HIV. The germline gives CDR1 PRHDT, CDR2 FYEKMQ (reference sequence). V was shortened by 2 bases and J by 2 bases, with 9 bases between the two germline ends. This CDR3 contains 15 residues. Comment on this clone: Its antigen is unidentified.

Investigators performed immunoSEQ version v3.0 at survey level. Assay used: immunoSEQ multiplex PCR; TCRdb lists only in-frame clones, some missing. The table records roughly 30,000 clones, about 83% of them present only once. Study conclusions and caveats: Following ART, diversity rose but still fell short of transplant donor controls. Clonal expansions arising prior to ART prevailed in the repertoire at every time point. The study collected no data on ART adherence, viral resistance or therapy changes.

The V and J genes are TRBV13 and TRBJ2-2; D is unclear. The origin of this receptor is a man aged 35 to 55 with HIV. The sample in question was unsorted PBMCs, obtained around 5 years after starting antiretroviral therapy. The CDR3 DNA reads as TGTGCCAGCAGCTTAAATACGATAAACACCGGGGAGCTGTTTTTT. Translating gives CASSLNTINTGELFF.